This T cell receptor (beta chain) emerged from a study of T cell responses to AZD1222 COVID-19 vaccine. General study results and limits: Clonal diversity was possibly underestimated, and the donors were mostly white British, with more females. Baseline seropositives among AZD1222 recipients totaled only five or six.

In regard to this clone: Its specificity is unknown.

Looked up from germline, CDR1 is MNHEY and CDR2 is SMNVEV (reference sequence). The CDR3 has 13 residues. V lost 11 bases to trimming and J lost 4 bases, with 17 bases between them. The repertoire was sequenced with immunoSEQ multiplex PCR; TCRdb's copy has only in-frame clones and lacks some. The data contain approximately 80,000 clones, 90% of them singletons. The genes are TRBV27 and TRBJ1-2; D is perhaps TRBD1 (6 bases). The source is an adult in good health. Specimen: peripheral blood, collected on day 0 of AZD1222 vaccination. The CDR3, as DNA: TGTGCCTCTTCCGCGGGGGGGCTCTATGGCTACACCTTC. It encodes CASSAGGLYGYTF.